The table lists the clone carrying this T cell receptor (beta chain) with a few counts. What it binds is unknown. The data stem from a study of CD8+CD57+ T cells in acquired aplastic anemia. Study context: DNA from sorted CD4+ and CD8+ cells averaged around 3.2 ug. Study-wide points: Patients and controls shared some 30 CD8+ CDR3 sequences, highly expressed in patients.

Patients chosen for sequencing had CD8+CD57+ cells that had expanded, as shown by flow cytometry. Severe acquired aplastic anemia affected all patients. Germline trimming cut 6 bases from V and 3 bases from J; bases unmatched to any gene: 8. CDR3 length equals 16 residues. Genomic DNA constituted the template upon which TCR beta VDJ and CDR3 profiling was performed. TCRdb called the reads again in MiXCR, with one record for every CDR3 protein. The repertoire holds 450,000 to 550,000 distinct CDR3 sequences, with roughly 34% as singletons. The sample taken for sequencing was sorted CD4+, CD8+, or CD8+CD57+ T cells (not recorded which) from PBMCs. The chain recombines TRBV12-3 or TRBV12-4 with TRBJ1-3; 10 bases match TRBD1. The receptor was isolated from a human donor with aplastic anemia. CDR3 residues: CASSSVTGGIGNTIYF. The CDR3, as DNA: TGTGCCAGCAGCTCCGTGACAGGGGGCATTGGAAACACCATATATTTT.